These T cell receptor beta chains were read from a single sample in a study of blood T cell repertoires in COVID-19. Here immunoSEQ multiplex PCR was the method, and the copy in TCRdb shows in-frame clones only, minus some. The sample lists about 95,000 clones, about nine tenths seen once, with over 5% in the top ten. The specimen was peripheral blood. The receptor set was obtained from a man in his sixties with COVID-19, enrolled during active disease. Each CDR3 is given with its conserved first and last residue. Fields, in order: CDR3 protein, CDR3 DNA, V gene, clone size, J gene, D gene. A D gene is named only where the DNA matches it firmly. The size field is filled for only some rows; it gives once, few, many or a size class.

CASRPSGRYIYNEQFF,TGCGCCAGCAGGCCTAGCGGGAGGTATATTTACAATGAGCAGTTCTTC,TRBV5-1,-,TRBJ2-1,TRBD2
CATSDANSGQQETQYF,TGTGCCACCAGTGATGCTAACTCGGGACAGCAAGAGACCCAGTACTTC,TRBV24-1,-,TRBJ2-5,TRBD1
CASSLSRGENEQFF,TGCGCCAGCAGCTTGAGCAGGGGTGAGAATGAGCAGTTCTTC,TRBV5-1,-,TRBJ2-1,-
CASSLGGAGSGNTIYF,TGCGCCAGCAGCTTGGGGGGCGCGGGGTCTGGAAACACCATATATTTT,TRBV5-1,once,TRBJ1-3,-
CASGGQPQHF,TGTGCCAGCGGCGGGCAGCCCCAGCATTTT,TRBV28,-,TRBJ1-5,-
CASSLAASNQPQHF,TGTGCCAGCAGCTTAGCAGCTAGCAATCAGCCCCAGCATTTT,TRBV7-8,-,TRBJ1-5,-
CASSPAGVWTDEQFF,TGTGCCAGCAGCCCAGCGGGAGTCTGGACCGATGAGCAGTTCTTC,TRBV6-6,-,TRBJ2-1,TRBD2
CASSKTPNYGYTF,TGTGCCAGCAGTAAGACTCCGAACTATGGCTACACCTTC,TRBV6-5,once,TRBJ1-2,-
CASSPSQGGTEAFF,TGTGCCAGCAGCCCAAGCCAGGGTGGCACTGAAGCTTTCTTT,TRBV7-9,-,TRBJ1-1,-
CASSQQGGSYEQYF,TGTGCCAGCAGCCAACAGGGTGGCTCCTACGAGCAGTACTTC,TRBV3-1/TRBV3-2,-,TRBJ2-7,-
CASSEEGSTDTQYF,TGCGCCAGCAGTGAAGAGGGTAGCACAGATACGCAGTATTTT,TRBV10-2,-,TRBJ2-3,-
CASSQVVWLGGSYNEQFF,TGTGCCAGCAGCCAAGTCGTTTGGTTAGGGGGCTCCTACAATGAGCAGTTCTTC,TRBV14,-,TRBJ2-1,-
CASTGTSGNLGPRYNEQFF,TGTGCCAGTACAGGGACTAGCGGGAATTTAGGGCCGCGCTACAATGAGCAGTTCTTC,TRBV19,few,TRBJ2-1,TRBD2
CASTPLQVNTEAFF,TGTGCCAGCACCCCGCTACAGGTGAACACTGAAGCTTTCTTT,TRBV28,-,TRBJ1-1,-
CASSQEGSNRVYEQYF,TGTGCCAGCAGCCAAGAAGGATCGAACAGGGTTTACGAGCAGTACTTC,TRBV4-2,-,TRBJ2-7,-
CASSRLAGVGEQFF,TGTGCCAGTAGTAGACTAGCGGGAGTCGGTGAGCAGTTCTTC,TRBV19,-,TRBJ2-1,TRBD2
CASSELAGGNEQFF,TGCGCCAGCAGTGAACTAGCGGGGGGGAATGAGCAGTTCTTC,TRBV10-1,-,TRBJ2-1,TRBD2
CASSTREETQYF,TGTGCCAGCAGCACCAGGGAAGAGACCCAGTACTTC,TRBV3-1/TRBV3-2,once,TRBJ2-5,-
CASSLRAGITKNIQYF,TGTGCCAGCAGCTTACGAGCGGGAATTACCAAAAACATTCAGTACTTC,TRBV11-2,-,TRBJ2-4,TRBD2
CARGDSRNSPLHF,TGTGCCAGAGGCGACAGTCGGAATTCACCCCTCCACTTT,TRBV2,-,TRBJ1-6,-
CASSQDEAARAYEQYF,TGCGCCAGCAGCCAAGATGAAGCAGCGCGGGCCTACGAGCAGTACTTC,TRBV4-3,-,TRBJ2-7,-
CAIRDREFTNYGYTF,TGTGCCATCCGGGACAGAGAATTTACTAACTATGGCTACACCTTC,TRBV10-3,-,TRBJ1-2,TRBD1
CASSVSTSGGTEAFF,TGTGCCAGTAGTGTCTCAACATCGGGGGGGACTGAAGCTTTCTTT,TRBV19,once,TRBJ1-1,-
CASSPEGVENTEAFF,TGTGCCAGCAGCCCCGAGGGGGTAGAGAACACTGAAGCTTTCTTT,TRBV7-9,-,TRBJ1-1,-
CASSQGQGHATNEKLFF,TGTGCCAGCTCACAGGGACAGGGGCACGCAACTAATGAAAAACTGTTTTTT,TRBV18,once,TRBJ1-4,TRBD1
CASARDREYNEQFF,TGCGCCAGCGCCCGGGACAGAGAATACAATGAGCAGTTCTTC,TRBV23-1,-,TRBJ2-1,TRBD1